The source of this TCR beta chain is a study of radiation and T cells in renal cell carcinoma. Study-wide findings and caveats: Top tumor clonotypes rose in blood 2 weeks post-radiation, then contracted.

The sample's time point: blood 2 weeks post-SBRT. Regarding treatment: 15 Gy SBRT to primary tumor, nephrectomy 4 weeks later. Radiation-treated patients gave blood at baseline, week 2 and week 4. CDR1 GTSNPN and CDR2 SVGIG come from the germline V gene (reference sequence). CDR3 size: 13 residues. V lost 3 bases and J lost 1, with 7 bases in between. The protocol was immunoSEQ multiplex PCR, while the TCRdb copy is restricted to in-frame clones and leaves out a portion. The sample lists fewer than 150,000 clones, 88% occurring once. Points on this clone: The antigen remains unidentified.

This receptor was identified in a woman in her 70s with renal cell carcinoma. The source material was blood, sampled from a patient whose treatment included radiotherapy and nephrectomy. This rearrangement joins TRBV30 to TRBJ1-5; TRBD1 is a possible D gene (6 bases). The CDR3 bases are TGTGCCTGGAGCGGACAGAGCAATCAGCCCCAGCATTTT. Its protein is CAWSGQSNQPQHF. Supplemented by reference TRBV30 and TRBJ1-5, the full variable domain reads SQTIHQWPATLVQPVGSPLSLECTVEGTSNPNLYWYRQAAGRGLQLLFYSVGIGQISSEVPQNLSASRPQDRQFILSSKKLLLSDSGFYLCAWSGQSNQPQHFGDGTRLSIL.